This T cell receptor (beta chain) was sequenced for a study of blood T cells in healthy people across ages. Study results and limitations: Measured against age, TCR beta diversity per million T cells decreased in a roughly linear manner.

With regard to this clonotype: What it recognizes is unknown.

A J-beta primer mix and a sample-barcoded 5' primer were used in a second PCR of roughly 6 to 11 cycles. MiXCR was run by TCRdb on the 5' RACE reads, yielding one entry per CDR3 protein. The table has roughly 1.5 million distinct CDR3 sequences, 35% to 45% seen once. The V gene end was trimmed by 0 bases and the J gene end by 7 bases; junction bases not matched to a gene: 7. The CDR3 totals 17 residues. The germline V gene has CDR1 DFQATT and CDR2 SNEGSKA (reference sequence). Isolation of PBMCs gave at least 6 million cells per sample. This chain connects TRBV20-1 to TRBJ2-2; 14 bases agree with TRBD2. The sequence was collected from a woman aged 18-29 years in good health. The specimen sequenced was blood. The CDR3, as DNA: TGCAGTGCTAGAGATCCTGGGACTAGCGGGAGTTTCGGGGAGCTGTTTTTT. Amino acid sequence: CSARDPGTSGSFGELFF.